A single sample gave rise to the 14 T cell receptor beta chains below, sequenced in a study of blood T cell repertoires in COVID-19. Profiling relied on immunoSEQ multiplex PCR, and the TCRdb table lists in-frame clones only, not all of them. The sample records hundreds of thousands of clones, about 91% being singletons. The sequenced material came from peripheral blood. The origin of the receptors is a woman aged 25 to 39 who had recovered from COVID-19.

The chain uses TRBV29-1 and TRBJ1-1; the D is unclear. The CDR3 runs to 11 residues. In germline, CDR1 is SQVTM, CDR2 ANQGSEA. Trimming removed 5 bases from V and 10 bases from J, with 14 bases in between. DNA of the CDR3: TGCAGCGTTACGAATGAGGCTAGAGCTTTCTTT. It codes for CSVTNEARAFF.

The V gene is TRBV7-9, the J gene TRBJ2-7, with 11 nucleotides matching TRBD1. V lost 4 bases and J lost 7; bases outside the gene matches: 15. Germline-derived CDR1 and CDR2 are SEHNR and FQNEAQ (reference sequence). The CDR3 contains 17 residues. In DNA form, the CDR3 reads TGTGCCAGCAGCTCCTCCCAAGGACAGGGGGCGGTGTGGGAGCAGTACTTC. The encoded protein is CASSSSQGQGAVWEQYF.

The J gene is TRBJ2-3, the V gene TRBV7-8; unclear D gene. The V and J ends lost 5 bases and 1 base respectively, with 4 bases between them. Germline V gives CDR1 SGHVS, CDR2 FQNEAQ. This CDR3 comprises 12 residues. This chain's CDR3 is CASSPGTDTQYF. The CDR3 DNA follows: TGTGCCAGCAGCCCTGGCACAGATACGCAGTATTTT.

The chain has TRBV19 and TRBJ2-7; the D is unclear. The CDR3 contains 13 residues. The germline V and J ends were trimmed by 3 bases and 3 bases, with 9 bases remaining between them. CDR1 LNHDA and CDR2 SQIVND come from the germline V gene (reference sequence). The CDR3 protein is CASSITRNYEQYF. For the CDR3, the DNA is TGTGCCAGTAGTATTACCAGAAACTACGAGCAGTACTTC.

The genes are TRBV18 and TRBJ2-7; D possibly corresponds to TRBD2 (6 bases). The V and J ends lost 3 bases and 3 bases respectively, with 12 bases between them. CDR1 and CDR2 from the germline V gene are KGHSH and LQKENI. CDR3 length equals 14 residues. The DNA for the CDR3 is TGTGCCAGCTCACCGGCGGGGTTAAACTACGAGCAGTACTTC. The encoded protein is CASSPAGLNYEQYF. The variable domain in full, completed from reference TRBV18 and TRBJ2-7, reads NAGVMQNPRHLVRRRGQEARLRCSPMKGHSHVYWYRQLPEEGLKFMVYLQKENIIDESGMPKERFSAEFPKEGPSILRIQQVVRGDSAAYFCASSPAGLNYEQYFGPGTRLTVT.

The gene calls are TRBV5-6 and TRBJ1-1; D gene unclear. The CDR3 has 13 residues. The V gene's germline CDR1 is SGHDT and CDR2 YYEEEE. Trimming cost V 2 bases and J 1 base, with 6 bases left between them. CDR3 DNA: TGTGCCAGCAGCTTTGAGGCGAACACTGAAGCTTTCTTT. Translating gives CASSFEANTEAFF.

This rearrangement joins TRBV7-2 to TRBJ2-7; possible D gene TRBD2, 6 bases. Germline CDR1 is SGHTA and CDR2 is FQGNSA. V was pared by 3 bases and J by 2 bases, with 17 bases between. CDR3 length equals 16 residues. The CDR3 region has the DNA TGTGCCAGCAGCTTGACCAGGAGGGCCAGGGCCTACGAGCAGTACTTC. Amino acid sequence: CASSLTRRARAYEQYF.

The chain employs TRBV18 and TRBJ1-2; a possible D gene is TRBD1 (6 bases). The CDR3 is 14 residues long. Looked up from germline, CDR1 is KGHSH and CDR2 is LQKENI. Trimming pared 3 bases from V and 2 bases from J, leaving 10 bases between. CDR3 nucleotides: TGTGCCAGCTCACCTCCGGACAGAAACTATGGCTACACCTTC. It yields the protein CASSPPDRNYGYTF.

The rearrangement uses TRBV5-1 and TRBJ1-5; a weak D match, TRBD1 (5 bases). V gave up 0 bases and J gave up 1 base, with 8 bases separating them. Germline loops: CDR1 SGHRS, CDR2 YFSETQ. The CDR3 is 15 residues long. The CDR3 region has the DNA TGCGCCAGCAGCTTGGATGGGGCGAGCAATCAGCCCCAGCATTTT. This codes for CASSLDGASNQPQHF.

The V and J genes are TRBV7-2 and TRBJ2-7, with D possibly matching TRBD2 (6 bases). V lost 3 bases, J lost 7 bases, and 13 bases lay in between. The CDR3 totals 13 residues. CDR1 SGHTA and CDR2 FQGNSA come from the germline V gene. The CDR3 DNA reads as TGTGCCAGCAGCTTTCTCGGCCGGGAGGAGCAGTACTTC. Amino acids: CASSFLGREEQYF. Full variable domain (outside the CDR3, taken from reference TRBV7-2 and TRBJ2-7): GAGVSQSPSNKVTEKGKDVELRCDPISGHTALYWYRQSLGQGLEFLIYFQGNSAPDKSGLPSDRFSAERTGGSVSTLTIQRTQQEDSAVYLCASSFLGREEQYFGPGTRLTVT.

V gene TRBV7-3 combines with J gene TRBJ2-1; tentative D call: TRBD1 (6 bases). CDR1 is SGHTA, CDR2 FQGTGA, per germline. V gave up 3 bases and J gave up 0 bases, with 12 bases separating them. The CDR3 runs to 16 residues. For the CDR3, the DNA is TGTGCCAGCAGCTTCCAGGGGTTGGTCTCCTACAATGAGCAGTTCTTC. Translating gives CASSFQGLVSYNEQFF. Full variable domain (rest looked up from reference TRBV7-3 and TRBJ2-1): GAGVSQTPSNKVTEKGKYVELRCDPISGHTALYWYRQSLGQGPEFLIYFQGTGAADDSGLPNDRFFAVRPEGSVSTLKIQRTERGDSAVYLCASSFQGLVSYNEQFFGPGTRLTVL.

The chain carries TRBV5-1 and TRBJ1-4, with 10 bases matching TRBD1. The CDR3 is 15 residues long. The V gene end was trimmed by 4 bases and the J gene end by 6 bases; junction bases not matched to a gene: 6. Germline V gene data show CDR1 as SGHRS and CDR2 as YFSETQ. CDR3 protein: CASSATGTGDEKLFF. CDR3 nucleotide sequence: TGCGCCAGCAGCGCAACAGGGACAGGGGATGAAAAACTGTTTTTT.

The chain couples TRBV9 to TRBJ2-3; D call uncertain. Germline V gene data show CDR1 as SGDLS and CDR2 as YYNGEE. V lost 0 bases and J lost 3, with 5 bases in between. The CDR3 has 13 amino acids. CDR3 sequence reads: CASSVVLTDTQYF. The CDR3 DNA follows: TGTGCCAGCAGCGTAGTATTGACAGATACGCAGTATTTT.

The CDR3 nucleotides read TGTGCCAGCAGCCTCGGGGGGGCCAAAGATACGCAGTATTTT. It translates to CASSLGGAKDTQYF. The rearrangement uses TRBV7-9 and TRBJ2-3; 8 nucleotides align to TRBD2. Trimming removed 5 bases from V and 5 bases from J; junction bases left unmatched: 6. The CDR3 is 14 amino acids. The germline gives CDR1 SEHNR, CDR2 FQNEAQ (reference sequence).